These 3 T cell receptor beta chains were all obtained from the same sample, sequenced in a study of T cells expressing NK-cell markers. TCRdb reprocessed the 5' RACE reads and keeps a single row for each CDR3 protein, giving no DNA. The listing records over 250,000 distinct CDR3 sequences. The sample was blood T cells: a sorted CD56 or NKG2C T cell subset, CD4+ or CD8+ T cells, or bulk PBMC T cells (not recorded which). These receptors came from a woman aged 18 to 75 in good health.

The chain is built from TRBV20-1 and TRBJ2-1; TCRdb calls TRBD2, which cannot be checked without DNA. The germline V gene has CDR1 DFQATT and CDR2 SNEGSKA (reference sequence). The CDR3 runs to 13 residues. The CDR3 protein is CSAFYRGGNEQFF.

The rearrangement joins TRBV6-5 to TRBJ1-4; the TCRdb call, TRBD1, lacks DNA for checking. CDR1 is MNHEY, CDR2 SVGAGI, per germline. This CDR3 region has 16 residues. CDR3 sequence: CASSYATGGGREKLFF.

The chain uses TRBV20-1 and TRBJ2-5; the D call from TCRdb, TRBD1, cannot be confirmed without DNA. The germline V gene has CDR1 DFQATT and CDR2 SNEGSKA (reference sequence). There are 12 residues in the CDR3. The CDR3 spells CSASVGGQTQYF.